The sequence of this T cell receptor beta chain was determined in a study of cytomegalovirus exposure and HLA in healthy donors. Study information: The roughly 120 validation repertoires, a later analysis reported, used the same platform as the roughly 730 repertoires from the first cohort. General study points: Cytomegalovirus-associated TCR beta chains were listed, numbering 164. Despite most TCR sequences being rare, some public TCRs occurred in many donors.

As concerns this clone: The target antigen is unknown.

Germline loops: CDR1 SNHLY, CDR2 FYNNEI. The CDR3 extends over 19 amino acids. V shed 1 base and J 1 base; nucleotides not matched to a gene: 10. Method: immunoSEQ multiplex PCR; TCRdb's copy keeps in-frame clones and lacks some. The sample shows 250,000 to 350,000 clones, roughly 90% of them seen only once. The rearrangement links TRBV2 to TRBJ2-5; 12 bases fit TRBD2. The origin of this receptor is a young woman in good health and CMV-seronegative. The specimen was PBMCs. This CDR3 is CASSEVGLAGQFLQETQYF. Written as DNA, the CDR3 is TGTGCCAGCAGTGAAGTCGGACTAGCGGGACAGTTCCTCCAAGAGACCCAGTACTTC.